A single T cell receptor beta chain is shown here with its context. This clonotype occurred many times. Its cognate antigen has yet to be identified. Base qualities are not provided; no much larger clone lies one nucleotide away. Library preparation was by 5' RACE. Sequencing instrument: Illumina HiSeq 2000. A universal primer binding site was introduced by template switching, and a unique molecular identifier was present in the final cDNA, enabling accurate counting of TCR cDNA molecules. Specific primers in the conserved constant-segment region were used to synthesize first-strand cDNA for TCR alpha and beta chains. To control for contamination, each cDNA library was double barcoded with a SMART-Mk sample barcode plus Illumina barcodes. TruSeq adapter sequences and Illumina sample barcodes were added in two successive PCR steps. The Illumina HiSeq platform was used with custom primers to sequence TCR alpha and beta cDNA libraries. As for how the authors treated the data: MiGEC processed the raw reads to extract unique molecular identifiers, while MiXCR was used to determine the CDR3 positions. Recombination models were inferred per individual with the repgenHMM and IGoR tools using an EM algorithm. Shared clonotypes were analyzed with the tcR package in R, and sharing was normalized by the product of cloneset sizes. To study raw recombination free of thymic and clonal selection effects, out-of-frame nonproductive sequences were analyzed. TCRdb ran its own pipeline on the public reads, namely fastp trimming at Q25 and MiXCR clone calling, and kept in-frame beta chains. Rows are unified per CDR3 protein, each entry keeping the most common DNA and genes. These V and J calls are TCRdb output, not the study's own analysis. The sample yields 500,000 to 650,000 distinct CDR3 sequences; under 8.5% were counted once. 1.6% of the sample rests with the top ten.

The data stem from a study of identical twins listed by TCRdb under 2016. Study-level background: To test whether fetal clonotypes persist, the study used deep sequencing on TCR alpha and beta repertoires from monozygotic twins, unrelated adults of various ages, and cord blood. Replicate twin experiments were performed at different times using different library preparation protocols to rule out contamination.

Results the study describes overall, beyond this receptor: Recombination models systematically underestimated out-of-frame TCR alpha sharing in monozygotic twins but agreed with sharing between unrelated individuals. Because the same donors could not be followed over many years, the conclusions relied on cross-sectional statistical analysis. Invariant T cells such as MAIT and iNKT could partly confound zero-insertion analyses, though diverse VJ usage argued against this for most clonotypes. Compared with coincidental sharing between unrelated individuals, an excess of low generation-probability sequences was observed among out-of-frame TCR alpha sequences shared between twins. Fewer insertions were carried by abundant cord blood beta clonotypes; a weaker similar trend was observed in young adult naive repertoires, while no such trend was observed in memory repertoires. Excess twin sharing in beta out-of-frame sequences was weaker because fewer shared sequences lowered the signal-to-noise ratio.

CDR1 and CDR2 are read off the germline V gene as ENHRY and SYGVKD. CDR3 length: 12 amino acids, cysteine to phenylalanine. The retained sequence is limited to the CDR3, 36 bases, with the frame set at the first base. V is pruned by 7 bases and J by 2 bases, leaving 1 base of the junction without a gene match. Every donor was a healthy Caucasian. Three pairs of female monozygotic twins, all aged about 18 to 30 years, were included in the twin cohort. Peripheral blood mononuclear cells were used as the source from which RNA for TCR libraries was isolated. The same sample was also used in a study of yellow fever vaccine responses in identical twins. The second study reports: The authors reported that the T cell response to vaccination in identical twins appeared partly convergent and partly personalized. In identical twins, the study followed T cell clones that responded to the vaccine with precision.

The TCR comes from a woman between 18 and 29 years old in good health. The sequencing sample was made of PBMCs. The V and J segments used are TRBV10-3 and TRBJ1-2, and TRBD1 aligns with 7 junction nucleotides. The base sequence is TGTGCCATCACGGACAGGAACTATGGCTACACCTTC. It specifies CAITDRNYGYTF.